The 28 T cell receptor beta chains listed next were all sequenced from one sample in a study of low-dose radiotherapy and immunotherapy resistance in tumors. Both TCRalpha and TCRbeta chains were reverse transcribed with V-gene-specific primers. Over about 18 PCR cycles, TCRs were amplified from a constant-region primer and V-primer adapter. One entry per CDR3 protein, called by TCRdb with MiXCR from the reads. The data hold about 60,000 distinct CDR3 sequences, with under 30% observed a single time. The time point denotes: before trial treatment. The sequencing used PBMCs, collected before treatment. The receptors derive from a male donor with prostate cancer.

CDR3 loop: CASSLDGYSGNTIYF. CDR3 sequence (DNA): TGTGCCAGCAGCCTGGACGGCTACTCTGGAAACACCATATATTTT. V and J are TRBV3-1 and TRBJ1-3, with D unresolved. Trimming shortened V by 4 bases and J by 0 bases, and 10 bases separated the two germline ends. There are 15 residues in the CDR3. Germline CDR1 LGHDT, CDR2 YNNKEL (reference sequence).

This clonotype was found many times. V is TRBV4-1 and J is TRBJ1-4, with TRBD1 as a possible D gene (5 bases). The V end was cut by 6 bases, the J end by 5 bases, with 16 bases between. There are 15 residues in the CDR3. Germline assignment: CDR1 MGHRA and CDR2 YSYEKL. Here the CDR3 reads CASSGIGEANEKLFF. DNA for the CDR3: TGCGCCAGCAGTGGAATAGGGGAGGCGAATGAAAAACTGTTTTTT.

This clonotype occurred many times. This sequence joins TRBV11-2 and TRBJ2-1; D call uncertain. Per germline, CDR1 SGHAT and CDR2 FQNNGV. The CDR3 consists of 15 residues. Trimming shortened V by 1 base and J by 4 bases, and 11 bases separated the two germline ends. The DNA for the CDR3 is TGTGCCAGCAGCTTAGTCCGGGCACAGTACAATGAGCAGTTCTTC. It specifies CASSLVRAQYNEQFF.

This clonotype was observed at least ten times. The chain is built from TRBV20-1 and TRBJ2-1, with D hard to call. The CDR3 is 17 residues long. The ends were cut back, 0 bases at V and 0 bases at J, with 15 bases in the middle. CDR1 and CDR2 (germline): DFQATT, SNEGSKA (reference sequence). The CDR3 nucleotides are TGCAGTGCTAGAGATCGGCGATCCCGAGGCTCCTACAATGAGCAGTTCTTC. It translates to CSARDRRSRGSYNEQFF.

This clonotype has a count of ten or more. The chain combines TRBV12-3 or TRBV12-4 with TRBJ2-3; a weak D match, TRBD2 (6 bases). V was clipped by 4 bases and J by 2 bases, with 16 bases between them. The length of the CDR3 is 16 residues. The CDR3: CASSSFGAGDTDTQYF. Written as DNA, the CDR3 is TGTGCCAGCAGTTCCTTCGGAGCGGGTGACACAGATACGCAGTATTTT.

In its sample, this clonotype was seen many times. The J gene is TRBJ2-1, the V gene TRBV4-2, with TRBD2 matching over 8 bases. CDR3 size: 16 residues. CDR1 is LGHNA, CDR2 YNFKEQ, per germline. Trimming at V came to 4 bases and at J to 6 bases, leaving 11 bases not matched to a gene. The CDR3 loop is CASSRSREGWGNEQFF. CDR3 DNA sequence: TGTGCCAGCAGCCGGTCACGGGAGGGTTGGGGCAATGAGCAGTTCTTC.

Turning to this clonotype: A far larger clone is one nucleotide away, so this likely arose from a read error. CDR3 sequence (DNA): TGTGCCACAACCTTTACAGGGAAGGGGGACAATCAGCCCCAGCATTTT. It codes for CATTFTGKGDNQPQHF. The chain recombines TRBV6-8 with TRBJ1-5; tentative D call: TRBD1 (6 bases). V dropped 10 bases and J dropped 3 bases, with 22 bases sitting between them. The CDR3 runs to 16 residues. The V gene's germline CDR1 is MNHGY and CDR2 SAAAGT.

This clonotype occurred many times. The chain is built from TRBV3-1 and TRBJ2-3, with 14 bases aligning to TRBD2. The CDR3 covers 17 residues. The germline CDR1 and CDR2 sequences are LGHDT and YNNKEL (reference sequence). With V trimmed by 4 bases and J by 0 bases, 3 bases remained unmatched. The CDR3 coding sequence is TGTGCCAGCAGCCCGGGACTAGCGGGGGCCAGCACAGATACGCAGTATTTT. As protein: CASSPGLAGASTDTQYF.

This clonotype has a count of ten or more. The rearrangement links TRBV5-1 to TRBJ2-1; 8 bases align to TRBD2. The length of the CDR3 is 16 residues. V dropped 2 bases and J dropped 4; count of bases not matched to a gene: 8. Looked up from germline, CDR1 is SGHRS and CDR2 is YFSETQ. The CDR3 spells CASSFLSSGSYNEQFF. CDR3 DNA: TGCGCCAGCAGCTTTCTTTCAAGCGGGAGTTACAATGAGCAGTTCTTC. Drawing the rest from reference TRBV5-1 and TRBJ2-1, the complete variable domain is KAGVTQTPRYLIKTRGQQVTLSCSPISGHRSVSWYQQTPGQGLQFLFEYFSETQRNKGNFPGRFSGRQFSNSRSEMNVSTLELGDSALYLCASSFLSSGSYNEQFFGPGTRLTVL.

A remark on this clonotype: A far larger clone is off by one base, so a read error is likely. This chain uses TRBV5-5 with TRBJ2-1; 12 bases align to TRBD2. The CDR3 has 14 amino acids. Germline CDR1 reads SGHKS; CDR2 reads YYEKEE (reference sequence). The trim removed 3 bases at V and 10 bases at J, leaving 5 bases unmatched. CDR3 residues: CASSSLAGGGEQFF. Here the CDR3 DNA reads TGTGCCAGCAGCTCCCTAGCGGGGGGGGGCGAGCAGTTCTTC. Drawing the rest from reference TRBV5-5 and TRBJ2-1, the complete variable domain is DAGVTQSPTHLIKTRGQQVTLRCSPISGHKSVSWYQQVLGQGPQFIFQYYEKEERGRGNFPDRFSARQFPNYSSELNVNALLLGDSALYLCASSSLAGGGEQFFGPGTRLTVL.

This clonotype was detected many times. V and J are TRBV6-2 or TRBV6-3 and TRBJ2-4; D remains ambiguous. Germline CDR1 is MNHEY and CDR2 is SVGEGT. This CDR3 spans 16 amino acids. The V and J ends lost 6 bases and 1 base respectively, with 16 bases between them. The CDR3 DNA reads TGTGCCAGCAGCACAACCTCAACTGGGGCCAAAAACATTCAGTACTTC. Translating gives CASSTTSTGAKNIQYF.

Many counts were recorded for this clonotype. V gene TRBV28 combines with J gene TRBJ1-1, with 8 nucleotides matching TRBD1. The CDR3 is 12 amino acids. Per germline, CDR1 MDHEN and CDR2 SYDVKM. Unmatched junction bases numbered 2, after V lost 4 bases and J lost 7 bases. The CDR3 reads CASSYRGGEAFF. In nucleotides, the CDR3 is TGTGCCAGCAGTTACAGGGGGGGTGAAGCTTTCTTT. Full variable domain (remainder filled in from reference TRBV28 and TRBJ1-1): DVKVTQSSRYLVKRTGEKVFLECVQDMDHENMFWYRQDPGLGLRLIYFSYDVKMKEKGDIPEGYSVSREKKERFSLILESASTNQTSMYLCASSYRGGEAFFGQGTRLTVV.

The chain uses TRBV29-1 and TRBJ2-1, with D unclear. This CDR3 contains 11 residues. Germline CDR1 is SQVTM and CDR2 is ANQGSEA. Trimming removed 2 bases from V and 7 bases from J, with 6 bases in between. The CDR3 coding sequence is TGCAGCGTTGAACCGATGAATGAGCAGTTCTTC. As protein: CSVEPMNEQFF.

There are many counts of this clonotype. The rearrangement joins TRBV9 to TRBJ2-3; TRBD1 matches 8 bases. The CDR3 loop spans 17 amino acids. The trim removed 0 bases at V and 5 bases at J, leaving 11 bases unmatched. Germline V gene data show CDR1 as SGDLS and CDR2 as YYNGEE. The CDR3: CASSVAGQGAGGDTQYF. Here the CDR3 DNA reads TGTGCCAGCAGCGTAGCCGGCCAGGGGGCTGGAGGAGATACGCAGTATTTT.

The J gene is TRBJ1-6, the V gene TRBV20-1; D call uncertain. Germline V gene data show CDR1 as DFQATT and CDR2 as SNEGSKA (reference sequence). The V and J ends lost 0 bases and 0 bases respectively, with 9 bases between them. The CDR3 is 16 residues long. In nucleotides, the CDR3 is TGCAGTGCTAGAGATCTGGAGTACTCCTATAATTCACCCCTCCACTTT. It yields the protein CSARDLEYSYNSPLHF.

The sample holds many counts of this clonotype. The J gene is TRBJ1-5, the V gene TRBV20-1; 11 positions agree with TRBD1. Trimming took 3 bases from V and 3 from J; bases not matched to a gene: 4. The CDR3 length is 15 residues. CDR1 is DFQATT and CDR2 is SNEGSKA in the germline V gene (reference sequence). The CDR3 region has the DNA TGCAGTGCTAGTAAAGGACAGGGGGCCAATCAGCCCCAGCATTTT. It encodes CSASKGQGANQPQHF.

This clonotype was detected ten times or more. J is TRBJ1-6 and V is TRBV6-5; 10 bases align to TRBD1. Germline V gives CDR1 MNHEY, CDR2 SVGAGI. This CDR3 has 15 residues. Losses at the gene ends were 0 bases for V and 8 bases for J; bases not matched to a gene: 1. CDR3 DNA sequence: TGTGCCAGCAGTTACTCCGGGACAGGGGATTCACCCCTCCACTTT. Protein: CASSYSGTGDSPLHF.

The sample holds many counts of this clonotype. This chain links TRBV28 with TRBJ1-5; TRBD1 matches 7 bases. Germline V gene lookup returns CDR1 MDHEN and CDR2 SYDVKM. The CDR3 spans 15 residues. V was pared by 6 bases and J by 2 bases, with 7 bases of the junction left unmatched. The CDR3 DNA reads TGTGCCAGCAGAGTAGACAGGGTGGGCAATCAGCCCCAGCATTTT. Its translation is CASRVDRVGNQPQHF.

Many counts were recorded for this clonotype. This sequence joins TRBV27 and TRBJ1-5; 8 bases line up with TRBD1. With 7 bases clipped from V and 2 bases from J, the junction kept 7 bases outside the gene matches. This CDR3 has 15 amino acids. Germline V gene lookup returns CDR1 MNHEY and CDR2 SMNVEV (reference sequence). The CDR3 DNA reads TGTGCCAGCAAACCCGGGGACAGGCGCAATCAGCCCCAGCATTTT. This encodes CASKPGDRRNQPQHF.

This clonotype was detected many times. The rearrangement links TRBV12-3 or TRBV12-4 to TRBJ1-1; the D gene is possibly TRBD1 (6 bases). V was clipped by 1 base and J by 1 base, with 7 bases between them. The CDR3 is 14 residues long. CDR3 coding DNA: TGTGCCAGCAGTTTAGTGGGACAGAACACTGAAGCTTTCTTT. Translating gives CASSLVGQNTEAFF.

This clonotype was seen repeatedly, ten times or more. The J gene is TRBJ1-3, the V gene TRBV6-2 or TRBV6-3; D is uncertain. CDR3 length: 14 residues. The germline gives CDR1 MNHEY, CDR2 SVGEGT. V shed 6 bases and J shed 3 bases, with 12 bases lying between them. For the CDR3, the DNA is TGTGCCAGCAGACTCGGCCTCAATGGAAACACCATATATTTT. Translation: CASRLGLNGNTIYF.

The V call is TRBV28, the J call TRBJ1-5; 9 bases line up with TRBD1. J lost 6 bases, V lost 6 bases, and 9 bases had no gene match. Germline CDR1 and CDR2: MDHEN and SYDVKM. There are 15 residues in the CDR3. CDR3 bases: TGTGCCAGCAGCTCCGGGACAGGGTTCTTTCAGCCCCAGCATTTT. It translates to CASSSGTGFFQPQHF.

This clonotype has a count of ten or more. This sequence joins TRBV30 and TRBJ2-7; D is unclear. The germline V gene encodes CDR1 GTSNPN and CDR2 SVGIG (reference sequence). The V end was cut by 5 bases, the J end by 2 bases, with 13 bases between. This CDR3 is built from 13 residues. The CDR3 reads CAWSTPVTYEQYF. CDR3 in DNA: TGTGCCTGGTCAACCCCGGTTACCTACGAGCAGTACTTC.

Ten or more counts support this clonotype. The chain recombines TRBV29-1 with TRBJ2-1; D might be TRBD2 (5 bases). This CDR3 has 15 amino acids. The germline V gene encodes CDR1 SQVTM and CDR2 ANQGSEA. Trimming took off 6 bases at V and 0 bases at J, with 15 bases between the two ends. The CDR3 here is CSVGLALSSYNEQFF. CDR3 nucleotides: TGCAGCGTCGGTCTAGCTCTGAGCTCCTACAATGAGCAGTTCTTC.

Notes on this clonotype: One base separates it from a far larger clone, so it is likely a read error. This rearrangement joins TRBV11-2 to TRBJ2-7; 12 nucleotides match TRBD2. Trimming at V came to 5 bases and at J to 7 bases, leaving 6 bases not matched to a gene. The CDR3 covers 14 residues. Germline loops: CDR1 SGHAT, CDR2 FQNNGV. CDR3 DNA sequence: TGTGCCAGCAGCCGACTAGCGGGGGCGGGGGAGCAGTACTTC. It translates to CASSRLAGAGEQYF.

This clonotype came up many times. V gene TRBV18 combines with J gene TRBJ2-2; 7 nucleotides align to TRBD1. The CDR3 has 15 amino acids. CDR1 KGHSH and CDR2 LQKENI come from the germline V gene. Trimming at V came to 8 bases and at J to 2 bases, leaving 8 bases not matched to a gene. For the CDR3, the DNA is TGTGCCAGCGTACCCGGGACAGACAACACCGGGGAGCTGTTTTTT. It specifies CASVPGTDNTGELFF.

This clonotype has just a few counts. The chain carries TRBV19 and TRBJ2-5; D gene ambiguous. Germline V gene lookup returns CDR1 LNHDA and CDR2 SQIVND (reference sequence). Trimming removed 3 bases from V and 2 bases from J, with 13 bases in between. The CDR3 spans 15 residues. The CDR3 DNA reads as TGTGCCAGTAGTATTTCCCCGGGCCAGCAAGAGACCCAGTACTTC. Its translation is CASSISPGQQETQYF.

This clonotype showed up many times. The chain employs TRBV18 and TRBJ2-2; 8 positions agree with TRBD2. With 5 bases clipped from V and 6 bases from J, the junction kept 8 bases outside the gene matches. The CDR3 totals 15 residues. Germline V CDR1 and CDR2: KGHSH, LQKENI. The CDR3 protein is CASSETSAGSGELFF. CDR3 nucleotide sequence: TGTGCCAGCTCAGAGACTAGCGCAGGATCCGGGGAGCTGTTTTTT.